This TCR beta chain was captured by sequencing in a study of immune heterogeneity within non-small cell lung tumors. The V gene end was trimmed by 6 bases and the J gene end by 7 bases; junction bases not matched to a gene: 7. CDR3 length equals 13 residues. By share, this clonotype counts as medium-sized. The antigen remains unidentified. It was with 32 V and 13 J primers that multiplex PCR amplified TCR beta CDR3. TCRdb reprocessed the multiplex PCR reads with MiXCR, giving one entry per CDR3 protein. The sample records 20,000 to 25,000 distinct CDR3 sequences, approximately 30% being singletons. Template material for each sample was 550 to 700 ng of bulk tumor genomic DNA. Doctors removed several biopsies from each primary tumor during surgery, keeping them far apart. Untreated, newly diagnosed non-small cell lung cancer patients underwent curative surgery. Study donors were patients with a new diagnosis of non-small cell lung cancer who underwent surgery with curative intent.

Study conclusions and caveats: Local T-cell clonality and local tumor mutational burden correlated moderately but significantly (R approximately 0.3).

The rearrangement joins TRBV12-3 or TRBV12-4 to TRBJ1-2; 8 positions agree with TRBD1. This sequence originates from a man aged 40-49 years with non-small cell lung cancer. The sample consisted of lung tumor tissue. The CDR3 sequence: CASSRDRGTGYTF. The DNA for the CDR3 is TGTGCCAGCAGCCGTGACAGGGGAACTGGCTACACCTTC.